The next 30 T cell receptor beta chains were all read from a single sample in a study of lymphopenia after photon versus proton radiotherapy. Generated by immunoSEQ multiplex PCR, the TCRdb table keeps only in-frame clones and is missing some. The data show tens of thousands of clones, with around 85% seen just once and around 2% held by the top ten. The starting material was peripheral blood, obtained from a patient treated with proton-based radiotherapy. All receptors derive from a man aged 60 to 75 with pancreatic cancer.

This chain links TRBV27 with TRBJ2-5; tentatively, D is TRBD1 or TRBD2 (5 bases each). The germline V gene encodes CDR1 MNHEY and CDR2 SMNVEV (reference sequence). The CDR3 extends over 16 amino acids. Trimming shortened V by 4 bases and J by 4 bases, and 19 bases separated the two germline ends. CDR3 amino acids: CASSSQGPVRGETQYF. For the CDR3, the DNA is TGTGCCAGCAGTTCCCAGGGACCCGTCCGGGGAGAGACCCAGTACTTC.

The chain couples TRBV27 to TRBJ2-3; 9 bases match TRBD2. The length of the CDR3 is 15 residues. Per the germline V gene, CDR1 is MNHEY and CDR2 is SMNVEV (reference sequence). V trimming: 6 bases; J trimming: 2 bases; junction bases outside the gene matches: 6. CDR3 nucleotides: TGTGCCAGCAGACCGGCGGGAGGGCTCACAGATACGCAGTATTTT. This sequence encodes CASRPAGGLTDTQYF.

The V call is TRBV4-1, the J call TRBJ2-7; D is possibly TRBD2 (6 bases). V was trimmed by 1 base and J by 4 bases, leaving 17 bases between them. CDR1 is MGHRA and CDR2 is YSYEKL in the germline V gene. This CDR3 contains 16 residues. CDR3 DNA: TGCGCCAGCAGCCAAGTCGGGGGAGGACTCAGATACGAGCAGTACTTC. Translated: CASSQVGGGLRYEQYF.

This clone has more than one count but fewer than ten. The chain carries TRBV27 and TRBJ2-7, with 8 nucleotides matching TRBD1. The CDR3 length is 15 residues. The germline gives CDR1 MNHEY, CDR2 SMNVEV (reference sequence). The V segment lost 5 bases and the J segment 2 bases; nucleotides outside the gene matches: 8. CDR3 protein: CASSLSGQVAYEQYF. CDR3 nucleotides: TGTGCCAGCAGTCTTTCGGGACAGGTCGCCTACGAGCAGTACTTC.

The CDR3 region has the DNA TGCAGCGTCGCCGAGGGTCTTCTGGGCAATCAGCCCCAGCATTTT. Translation: CSVAEGLLGNQPQHF. The J gene is TRBJ1-5, the V gene TRBV29-1, with D hard to call. Germline-derived CDR1 and CDR2 are SQVTM and ANQGSEA. The CDR3 has 15 residues. Trimming left V 6 bases short and J 2 bases short, with 17 bases between.

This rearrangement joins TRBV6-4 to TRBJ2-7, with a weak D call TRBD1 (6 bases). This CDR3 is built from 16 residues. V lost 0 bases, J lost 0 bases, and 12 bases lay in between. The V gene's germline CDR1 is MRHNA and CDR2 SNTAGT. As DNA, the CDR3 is TGTGCCAGCAGTGACTCTGGGGGCGAGGGCTCCTACGAGCAGTACTTC. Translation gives CASSDSGGEGSYEQYF.

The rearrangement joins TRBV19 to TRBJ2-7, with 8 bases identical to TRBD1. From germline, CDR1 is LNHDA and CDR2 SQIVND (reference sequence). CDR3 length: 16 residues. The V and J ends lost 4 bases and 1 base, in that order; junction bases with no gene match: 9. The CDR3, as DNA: TGTGCCAGTAGTAGGAGCCCCGGGACAGGATCCTACGAGCAGTACTTC. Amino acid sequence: CASSRSPGTGSYEQYF. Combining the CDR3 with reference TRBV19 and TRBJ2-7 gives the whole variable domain DGGITQSPKYLFRKEGQNVTLSCEQNLNHDAMYWYRQDPGQGLRLIYYSQIVNDFQKGDIAEGYSVSREKKESFPLTVTSAQKNPTAFYLCASSRSPGTGSYEQYFGPGTRLTVT.

CDR3 residues: CASSAPTGARYEQYF. Written as DNA, the CDR3 is TGTGCCAGCAGTGCCCCGACTGGGGCGCGGTACGAGCAGTACTTC. The chain has TRBV6-1 and TRBJ2-7, with D possibly matching TRBD1 (5 bases). Trimming stripped 4 bases from V and 4 bases from J, with 17 bases between. The CDR3 has 15 amino acids. Germline V gives CDR1 MNHNS, CDR2 SASEGT.

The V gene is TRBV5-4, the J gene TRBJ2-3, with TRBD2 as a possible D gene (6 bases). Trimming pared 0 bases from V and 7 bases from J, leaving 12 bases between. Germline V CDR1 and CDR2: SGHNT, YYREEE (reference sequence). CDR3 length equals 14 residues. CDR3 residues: CASSLAGDYNTQYF. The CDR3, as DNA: TGTGCCAGCAGCTTGGCGGGAGATTATAATACGCAGTATTTT.

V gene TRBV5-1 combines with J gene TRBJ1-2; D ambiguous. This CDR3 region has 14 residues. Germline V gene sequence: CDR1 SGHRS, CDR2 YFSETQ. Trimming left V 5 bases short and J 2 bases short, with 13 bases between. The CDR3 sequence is CASRLNTENYGYTF. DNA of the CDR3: TGCGCCAGCAGATTGAATACAGAAAACTATGGCTACACCTTC.

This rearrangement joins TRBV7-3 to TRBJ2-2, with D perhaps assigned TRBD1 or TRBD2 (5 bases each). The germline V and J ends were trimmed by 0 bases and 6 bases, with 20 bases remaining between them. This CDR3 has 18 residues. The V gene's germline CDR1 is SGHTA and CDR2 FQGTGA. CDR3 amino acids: CASSLTKWGSRRSGELFF. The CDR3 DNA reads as TGTGCCAGCAGCTTAACTAAGTGGGGGTCCCGGAGGTCCGGGGAGCTGTTTTTT.

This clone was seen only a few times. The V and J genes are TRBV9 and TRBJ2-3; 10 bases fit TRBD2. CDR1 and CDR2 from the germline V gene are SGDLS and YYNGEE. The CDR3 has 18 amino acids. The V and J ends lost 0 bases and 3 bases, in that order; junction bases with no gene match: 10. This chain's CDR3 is CASSVVGRASGRTDTQYF. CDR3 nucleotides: TGTGCCAGCAGCGTAGTAGGAAGGGCTAGCGGGAGAACAGATACGCAGTATTTT.

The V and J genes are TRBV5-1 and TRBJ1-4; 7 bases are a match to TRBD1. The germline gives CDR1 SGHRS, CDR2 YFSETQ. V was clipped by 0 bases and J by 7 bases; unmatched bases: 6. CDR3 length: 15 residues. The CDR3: CASSLGDSRGEKLFF. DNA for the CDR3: TGCGCCAGCAGCTTGGGGGACAGCCGAGGTGAAAAACTGTTTTTT.

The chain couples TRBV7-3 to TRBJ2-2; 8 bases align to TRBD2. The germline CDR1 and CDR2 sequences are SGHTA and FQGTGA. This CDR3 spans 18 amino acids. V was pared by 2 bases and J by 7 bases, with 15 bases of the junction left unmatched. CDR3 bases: TGTGCCAGCAGCTTACGTGGAGCGGGAGCCGGTGGGAACGGGGAGCTGTTTTTT. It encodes CASSLRGAGAGGNGELFF.

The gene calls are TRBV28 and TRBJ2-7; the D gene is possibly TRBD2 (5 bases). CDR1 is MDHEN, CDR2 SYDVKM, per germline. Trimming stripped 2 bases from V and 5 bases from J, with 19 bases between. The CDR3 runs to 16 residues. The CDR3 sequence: CASSLGPPPPGDEQYF. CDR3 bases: TGTGCCAGCAGTTTAGGGCCCCCCCCTCCCGGGGACGAGCAGTACTTC.

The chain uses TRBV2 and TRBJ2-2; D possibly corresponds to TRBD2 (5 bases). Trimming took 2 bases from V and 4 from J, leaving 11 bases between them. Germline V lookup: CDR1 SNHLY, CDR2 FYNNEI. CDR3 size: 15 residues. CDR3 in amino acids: CASSERRWSTGELFF. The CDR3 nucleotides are TGTGCCAGCAGTGAAAGGAGGTGGAGCACCGGGGAGCTGTTTTTT. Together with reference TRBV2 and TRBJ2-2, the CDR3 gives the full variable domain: EPEVTQTPSHQVTQMGQEVILRCVPISNHLYFYWYRQILGQKVEFLVSFYNNEISEKSEIFDDQFSVERPDGSNFTLKIRSTKLEDSAMYFCASSERRWSTGELFFGEGSRLTVL.

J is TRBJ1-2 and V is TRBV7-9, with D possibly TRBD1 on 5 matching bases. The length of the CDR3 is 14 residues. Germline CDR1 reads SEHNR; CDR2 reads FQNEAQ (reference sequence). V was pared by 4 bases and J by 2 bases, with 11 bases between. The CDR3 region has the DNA TGTGCCAGCAGCTCCAGGGCAGGAAACTATGGCTACACCTTC. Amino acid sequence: CASSSRAGNYGYTF.

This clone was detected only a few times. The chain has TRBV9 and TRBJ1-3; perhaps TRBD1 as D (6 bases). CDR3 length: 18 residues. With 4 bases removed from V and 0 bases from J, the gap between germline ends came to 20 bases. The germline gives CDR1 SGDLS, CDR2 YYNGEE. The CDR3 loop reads CASSPRSPQGSSGNTIYF. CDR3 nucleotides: TGTGCCAGCAGCCCACGGAGCCCCCAGGGGAGCTCTGGAAACACCATATATTTT.

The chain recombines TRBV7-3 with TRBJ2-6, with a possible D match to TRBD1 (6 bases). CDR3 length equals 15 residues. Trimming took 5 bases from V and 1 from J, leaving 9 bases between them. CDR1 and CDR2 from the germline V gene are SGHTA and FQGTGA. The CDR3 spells CASSPTGSGANVLTF. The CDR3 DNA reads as TGTGCCAGCAGCCCGACAGGATCTGGGGCCAACGTCCTGACTTTC.

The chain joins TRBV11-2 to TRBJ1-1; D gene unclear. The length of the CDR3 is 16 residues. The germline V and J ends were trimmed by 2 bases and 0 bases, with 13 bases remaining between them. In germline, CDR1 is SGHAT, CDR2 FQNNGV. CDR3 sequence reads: CASSLQGQVMNTEAFF. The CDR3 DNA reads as TGTGCCAGCAGCTTACAAGGGCAGGTAATGAACACTGAAGCTTTCTTT.

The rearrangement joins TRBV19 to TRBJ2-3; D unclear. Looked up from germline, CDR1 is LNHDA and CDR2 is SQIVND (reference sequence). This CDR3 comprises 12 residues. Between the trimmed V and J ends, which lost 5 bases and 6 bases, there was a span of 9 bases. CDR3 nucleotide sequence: TGTGCCAGTAGTCCCCGTATGGATACGCAGTATTTT. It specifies CASSPRMDTQYF.

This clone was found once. CDR3: CASSSLAKASSYEQYF. CDR3 coding DNA: TGTGCCAGCAGCTCCCTAGCAAAGGCAAGCTCCTACGAGCAGTACTTC. This rearrangement joins TRBV7-9 to TRBJ2-7; TRBD2 is a possible D gene (5 bases). The CDR3 totals 16 residues. The germline V gene encodes CDR1 SEHNR and CDR2 FQNEAQ (reference sequence). Trimming shortened V by 4 bases and J by 0 bases, and 16 bases separated the two germline ends.

The CDR3 region has the DNA TGTGCCAGCACTAAGCGGGGGTCGAACACTGAAGCTTTCTTT. Encoded protein: CASTKRGSNTEAFF. This rearrangement joins TRBV28 to TRBJ1-1; the D gene is possibly TRBD1 (5 bases). Trimming stripped 7 bases from V and 1 base from J, with 13 bases between. The CDR3 has 14 residues. CDR1 and CDR2 (germline): MDHEN, SYDVKM.

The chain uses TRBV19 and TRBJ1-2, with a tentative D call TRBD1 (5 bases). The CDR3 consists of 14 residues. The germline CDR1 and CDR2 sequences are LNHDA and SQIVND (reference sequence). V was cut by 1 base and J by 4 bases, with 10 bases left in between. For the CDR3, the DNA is TGTGCCAGTAGTATAGTAGGGGTCGGCTATGGCTACACCTTC. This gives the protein CASSIVGVGYGYTF.

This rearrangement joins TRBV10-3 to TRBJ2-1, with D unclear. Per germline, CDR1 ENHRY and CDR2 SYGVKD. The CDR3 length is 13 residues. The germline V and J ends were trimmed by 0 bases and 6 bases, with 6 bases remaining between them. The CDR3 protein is CAISESGSNEQFF. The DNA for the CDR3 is TGTGCCATCAGTGAGTCGGGAAGCAATGAGCAGTTCTTC.

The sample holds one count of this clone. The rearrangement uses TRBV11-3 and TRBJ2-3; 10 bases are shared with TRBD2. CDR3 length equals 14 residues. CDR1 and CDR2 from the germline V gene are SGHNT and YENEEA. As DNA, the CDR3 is TGTGGGGTATCCAGCGGGAGGGCCACAGATACGCAGTATTTT. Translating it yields CGVSSGRATDTQYF. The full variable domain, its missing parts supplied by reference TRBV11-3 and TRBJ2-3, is EAGVVQSPRYKIIEKKQPVAFWCNPISGHNTLYWYLQNLGQGPELLIRYENEEAVDDSQLPKDRFSAERLKGVDSTLKIQPAELGDSAVYLCGVSSGRATDTQYFGPGTRLTVL.

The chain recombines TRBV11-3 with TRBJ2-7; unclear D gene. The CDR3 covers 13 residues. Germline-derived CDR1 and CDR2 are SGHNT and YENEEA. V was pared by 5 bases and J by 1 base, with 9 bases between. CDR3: CASSNPKSYEQYF. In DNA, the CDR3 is TGTGCCAGCAGCAACCCGAAGTCCTACGAGCAGTACTTC.

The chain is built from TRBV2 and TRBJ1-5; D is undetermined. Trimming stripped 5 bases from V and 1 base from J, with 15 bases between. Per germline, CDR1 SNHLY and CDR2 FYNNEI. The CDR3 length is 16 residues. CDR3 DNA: TGTGCCAGCAGTTACGGTCTGGCGGGCAGCAATCAGCCCCAGCATTTT. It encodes CASSYGLAGSNQPQHF.

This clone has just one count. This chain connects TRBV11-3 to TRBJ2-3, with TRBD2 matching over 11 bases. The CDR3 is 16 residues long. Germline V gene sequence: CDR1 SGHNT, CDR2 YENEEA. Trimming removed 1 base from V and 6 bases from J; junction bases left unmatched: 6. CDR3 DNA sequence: TGTGCCAGCAGCTTAGGAACTAGCGGGAGTGCGGATACGCAGTATTTT. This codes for CASSLGTSGSADTQYF.

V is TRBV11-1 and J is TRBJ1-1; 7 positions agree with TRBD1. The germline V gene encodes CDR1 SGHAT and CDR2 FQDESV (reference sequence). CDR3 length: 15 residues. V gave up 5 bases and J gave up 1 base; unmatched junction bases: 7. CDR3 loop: CASSLRDRENTEAFF. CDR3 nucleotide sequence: TGTGCCAGCAGCCTACGGGACAGAGAGAACACTGAAGCTTTCTTT.